This is a list of T cell receptor beta chains from one sample in a study of T cell repertoires in cytomegalovirus infection. MiXCR, applied by TCRdb to the reads, yields one record per CDR3 protein. The repertoire holds hundreds of thousands of distinct CDR3 sequences, roughly 15% seen once, with 12% in the top ten. The specimen was PBMCs. All receptors come from a human donor in good health (CMV status not recorded). Some clones in this sample may be carry-over from other donors' samples. CDR3s include the opening cysteine and the closing phenylalanine or tryptophan. D genes are given only for firm matches. Clone size is shown for a subset of rows, as once, few, many or a class of expanded clone.

J: TRBJ1-2
size: many
V: TRBV4-1
D: .
CDR3: CASSQESDAANYGYTF
DNA: TGCGCCAGCAGCCAAGAATCAGACGCCGCTAACTATGGCTACACCTTC

J: TRBJ2-5
size: .
V: TRBV12-3/TRBV12-4
D: .
CDR3: CASSLLGTARETQYF
DNA: TGTGCCAGCAGCCTCCTCGGGACCGCCAGGGAGACCCAGTACTTC

J: TRBJ1-3
size: .
V: TRBV28
D: .
CDR3: CASSLRRVGNTIYF
DNA: TGTGCCAGCAGTTTACGTAGGGTTGGAAACACCATATATTTT

J: TRBJ1-1
size: many
V: TRBV7-6
D: .
CDR3: CASSNQPGTSMAQAFF
DNA: TGTGCCAGCAGTAACCAACCCGGGACGTCTATGGCGCAAGCTTTCTTT

J: TRBJ2-5
size: .
V: TRBV28
D: .
CDR3: CASRSGDHQETQHF
DNA: TGTGCCAGCAGATCGGGGGACCACCAAGAGACCCAGCACTTC

J: TRBJ1-1
size: many
V: TRBV7-2
D: TRBD1
CDR3: CASSLRTRGRTEAFF
DNA: TGTGCCAGCAGCTTACGAACGAGGGGGCGGACTGAAGCTTTCTTT

J: TRBJ2-7
size: .
V: TRBV6-5
D: .
CDR3: CASRTDRAGTYEQYF
DNA: TGTGCCAGCAGAACCGACAGGGCGGGAACCTACGAGCAGTACTTC

J: TRBJ2-3
size: many
V: TRBV27
D: TRBD1
CDR3: CASSARQGFTDTQYF
DNA: TGTGCCAGCAGTGCCCGACAGGGATTTACAGATACGCAGTATTTT

J: TRBJ2-7
size: many
V: TRBV7-2
D: .
CDR3: CASSLVTPSGEQYF
DNA: TGTGCCAGCAGCTTAGTGACTCCCAGCGGCGAGCAGTACTTC

J: TRBJ2-7
size: few
V: TRBV19
D: .
CDR3: CASSITGRAYEQYF
DNA: TGTGCCAGTAGTATAACGGGCAGGGCCTACGAGCAGTACTTC

J: TRBJ2-2
size: .
V: TRBV5-4
D: .
CDR3: CASSSAVVGELFF
DNA: TGTGCCAGCAGCTCGGCGGTGGTCGGGGAGCTGTTTTTT

J: TRBJ2-3
size: few
V: TRBV29-1
D: TRBD2
CDR3: CSVEEGASGYTDTQYF
DNA: TGCAGCGTTGAAGAAGGGGCTAGCGGATACACAGATACGCAGTATTTT

J: TRBJ1-1
size: few
V: TRBV18
D: .
CDR3: CASSPEGVFGTEAFF
DNA: TGTGCCAGCTCGCCTGAGGGGGTTTTCGGCACTGAAGCTTTCTTT

J: TRBJ1-5
size: .
V: TRBV23-1
D: .
CDR3: CASSQSMGNQPQHF
DNA: TGCGCCAGCAGTCAATCGATGGGGAATCAGCCCCAGCATTTT

J: TRBJ1-6
size: few
V: TRBV19
D: .
CDR3: CASSMYSGDSYNSPLHF
DNA: TGTGCCAGTAGTATGTATTCAGGTGACTCCTATAATTCACCCCTCCACTTT

J: TRBJ2-5
size: many
V: TRBV7-2
D: TRBD1
CDR3: CASSAGQGRGTQYF
DNA: TGTGCCAGCAGCGCTGGACAGGGTCGAGGGACCCAGTACTTC

J: TRBJ1-1
size: once
V: TRBV11-1
D: .
CDR3: CASSHPFDMNTEAFF
DNA: TGTGCCAGCAGCCACCCCTTCGACATGAACACTGAAGCTTTCTTT

J: TRBJ2-7
size: few
V: TRBV28
D: .
CDR3: CASSLTSGRYEQYF
DNA: TGTGCCAGCAGTTTGACATCCGGCCGCTACGAGCAGTACTTC

J: TRBJ2-7
size: .
V: TRBV14
D: .
CDR3: CASSQEARGNYEQYF
DNA: TGTGCCAGCAGCCAAGAGGCCAGGGGTAACTACGAGCAGTACTTC

J: TRBJ2-5
size: many
V: TRBV7-7
D: .
CDR3: CASSPGGREGTQYF
DNA: TGTGCTAGCAGCCCGGGCGGGCGGGAAGGGACCCAGTACTTC

J: TRBJ2-6
size: .
V: TRBV12-3/TRBV12-4
D: .
CDR3: CASSLVWDPAYSGANVLTF
DNA: TGTGCCAGCAGTTTGGTTTGGGACCCTGCATACTCTGGGGCCAACGTCCTGACTTTC

J: TRBJ1-4
size: .
V: TRBV20-1
D: TRBD1
CDR3: CSAPGQGSKLFF
DNA: TGCAGTGCGCCCGGACAGGGGTCGAAACTGTTTTTT

J: TRBJ2-1
size: many
V: TRBV5-6
D: TRBD2
CDR3: CASSRLTSGGYNEQFF
DNA: TGTGCCAGCAGCCGCCTGACTAGCGGGGGGTACAATGAGCAGTTCTTC

J: TRBJ1-6
size: few
V: TRBV5-1
D: TRBD1
CDR3: CASSPGDSLYNSPLHF
DNA: TGCGCCAGCAGCCCAGGGGACAGCCTGTATAATTCACCCCTCCACTTT

J: TRBJ1-2
size: .
V: TRBV7-2
D: .
CDR3: CANSPNGAYGYTF
DNA: TGTGCCAACAGCCCAAATGGAGCCTATGGCTACACCTTC

J: TRBJ1-1
size: .
V: TRBV20-1
D: .
CDR3: CSAYSGTIDTEAFF
DNA: TGCAGTGCTTATTCCGGGACCATCGACACTGAAGCTTTCTTT

J: TRBJ1-4
size: .
V: TRBV5-1
D: TRBD1
CDR3: CASSSVPGQGSTNEKLFF
DNA: TGCGCCAGCAGTTCTGTACCGGGACAGGGATCAACTAATGAAAAACTGTTTTTT

J: TRBJ1-4
size: few
V: TRBV27
D: .
CDR3: CASSLSRASGLFF
DNA: TGTGCCAGCAGTTTGTCTAGGGCCTCGGGGCTGTTTTTT

J: TRBJ1-3
size: few
V: TRBV7-8
D: .
CDR3: CASSLDSPEVGGNTIYF
DNA: TGTGCCAGCAGCTTAGATTCCCCGGAGGTGGGCGGAAACACCATATATTTT

J: TRBJ1-3
size: few
V: TRBV9
D: .
CDR3: CASSVGKGSGNTIYF
DNA: TGTGCCAGCAGCGTTGGGAAGGGGTCTGGAAACACCATATATTTT

J: TRBJ2-5
size: many
V: TRBV7-2
D: .
CDR3: CASSLGLTGVPQETQYF
DNA: TGTGCCAGCAGCTTAGGGTTGACAGGAGTTCCCCAAGAGACCCAGTACTTC

J: TRBJ1-5
size: .
V: TRBV4-2
D: TRBD1
CDR3: CASSQGTGGFQPQHF
DNA: TGTGCCAGCAGCCAGGGGACAGGGGGCTTTCAGCCCCAGCATTTT

J: TRBJ2-2
size: .
V: TRBV6-1
D: .
CDR3: CASNRGGTGELFF
DNA: TGTGCCAGTAACAGGGGAGGCACCGGGGAGCTGTTTTTT

J: TRBJ1-1
size: .
V: TRBV6-6
D: .
CDR3: CASRAGQEAFF
DNA: TGTGCCAGCAGAGCTGGACAGGAAGCTTTCTTT

J: TRBJ2-1
size: few
V: TRBV6-6
D: .
CDR3: CASISGQPYEQFF
DNA: TGTGCCAGCATTTCCGGTCAGCCCTATGAGCAGTTCTTC